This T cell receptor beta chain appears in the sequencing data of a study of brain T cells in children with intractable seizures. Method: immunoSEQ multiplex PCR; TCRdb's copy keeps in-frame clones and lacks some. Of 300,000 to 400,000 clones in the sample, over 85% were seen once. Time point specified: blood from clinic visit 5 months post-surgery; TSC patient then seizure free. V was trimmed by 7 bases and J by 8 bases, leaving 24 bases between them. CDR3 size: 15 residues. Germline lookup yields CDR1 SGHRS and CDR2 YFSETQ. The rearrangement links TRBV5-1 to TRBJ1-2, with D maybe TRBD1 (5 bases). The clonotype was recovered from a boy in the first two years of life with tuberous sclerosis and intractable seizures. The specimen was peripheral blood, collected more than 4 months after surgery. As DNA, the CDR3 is TGCGCCAGCCGATTAAATTCAGGGAGAAGTTGGGGCTACACCTTC. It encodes CASRLNSGRSWGYTF.